This T cell receptor (beta chain) comes out of a study of T cells in Graves' hyperthyroidism and ophthalmopathy. V was pared by 6 bases and J by 5 bases, with 10 bases of the junction left unmatched. This CDR3 is 15 amino acids long. CDR1 SGHRS and CDR2 YFSETQ come from the germline V gene. Amplification targeted TCR beta CDR3 regions from RNA transcripts. In the first-round RT-PCR of the TCR CDR3, the HTBI primer set was used. TCRdb passed the multiplex PCR reads through MiXCR, listing each CDR3 protein once. The sample consists of about 610,000 distinct CDR3 sequences, under 60% of them appearing once.

The sequence was obtained from a woman aged 18-30 years with Graves' hyperthyroidism. The chain employs TRBV5-1 and TRBJ2-1, with 8 nucleotides matching TRBD1. What was sequenced was peripheral blood or thyroid tissue (not recorded which). The CDR3 loop is CASIPGQGTHNEQFF. In DNA form, the CDR3 reads TGCGCCAGCATCCCCGGACAGGGTACCCACAATGAGCAGTTCTTC.